Shown below are 17 T cell receptor beta chains from a single sample sequenced in a study of T cells in Graves' hyperthyroidism and ophthalmopathy. TCR beta CDR3 regions were amplified from RNA. First-round RT-PCR targeting the TCR CDR3 was performed with the HTBI primer set. Each CDR3 protein is one row after TCRdb ran MiXCR on the multiplex PCR reads. In the table there are around 500,000 distinct CDR3 sequences, 13% to 15% of which are singletons. The source material was blood. All receptors derive from a woman younger than 35 with Graves' hyperthyroidism.

The V call is TRBV29-1, the J call TRBJ1-1; 9 bases map to TRBD1. Germline V CDR1 and CDR2: SQVTM, ANQGSEA. CDR3 length: 12 amino acids. Trimming cost V 7 bases and J 4 bases; bases outside gene matches: 4. CDR3 sequence: CSATGGVTEAFF. The CDR3 nucleotides read TGCAGCGCGACAGGGGGTGTCACTGAAGCTTTCTTT. The variable domain in full, completed from reference TRBV29-1 and TRBJ1-1, reads SAVISQKPSRDICQRGTSLTIQCQVDSQVTMMFWYRQQPGQSLTLIATANQGSEATYESGFVIDKFPISRPNLTFSTLTVSNMSPEDSSIYLCSATGGVTEAFFGQGTRLTVV.

This clonotype was counted ten times or more. The rearrangement links TRBV27 to TRBJ1-4; D possibly corresponds to TRBD1 (5 bases). From germline, CDR1 is MNHEY and CDR2 SMNVEV (reference sequence). V was cut by 5 bases and J by 3 bases, with 22 bases left in between. This CDR3 is 18 amino acids long. CDR3 amino acids: CASSIDRGPGRANEKLFF. For the CDR3, the DNA is TGTGCCAGCAGTATCGATCGAGGTCCGGGGCGGGCTAATGAAAAACTGTTTTTT.

This clonotype was observed a few times. This chain joins TRBV7-9 and TRBJ2-2, with D tentatively TRBD1 (5 bases). The CDR3 length is 16 residues. V was trimmed by 1 base and J by 0 bases, leaving 9 bases between them. Germline V gene sequence: CDR1 SEHNR, CDR2 FQNEAQ (reference sequence). CDR3 nucleotides: TGTGCCAGCAGCTTAGAGGGGCCTGCGAACACCGGGGAGCTGTTTTTT. Translated, it gives CASSLEGPANTGELFF.

This clonotype was seen at least ten times. The chain combines TRBV5-1 with TRBJ1-2; TRBD1 might be the D (6 bases). Trimming removed 0 bases at V and 3 bases at J, with 21 bases between. The V gene's germline CDR1 is SGHRS and CDR2 YFSETQ. The CDR3 sequence is 18 residues long. The CDR3 DNA follows: TGCGCCAGCAGCTTGGTACTAGGGCGGACAGCACCTTACTATGGCTACACCTTC. This translates into CASSLVLGRTAPYYGYTF.

This clonotype has ten or more counts. The chain joins TRBV5-1 to TRBJ2-1; perhaps TRBD2 as D (6 bases). This CDR3 region has 14 residues. Germline CDR1 SGHRS, CDR2 YFSETQ. Trimming shortened V by 0 bases and J by 5 bases, and 9 bases separated the two germline ends. The CDR3 region is CASSLGLGDNEQFF. The CDR3 coding sequence is TGCGCCAGCAGCTTGGGACTAGGCGACAATGAGCAGTTCTTC.

This sequence joins TRBV12-3 or TRBV12-4 and TRBJ1-4, with no clear D. V was trimmed by 6 bases and J by 3 bases, leaving 5 bases between them. CDR3 length: 12 amino acids. The CDR3 here is CASRDPNEKLFF. The CDR3 DNA follows: TGTGCCAGCAGGGACCCTAATGAAAAACTGTTTTTT.

This clonotype was observed a few times. The chain links TRBV27 to TRBJ1-2; the D is unclear. There are 16 residues in the CDR3. Germline V gene data show CDR1 as MNHEY and CDR2 as SMNVEV (reference sequence). Trimming removed 4 bases at V and 2 bases at J, with 17 bases between. The CDR3 here is CASSSLGRLTNYGYTF. The CDR3 nucleotides read TGTGCCAGCAGTTCCCTCGGACGACTCACGAACTATGGCTACACCTTC.

Ten or more counts support this clonotype. The gene calls are TRBV20-1 and TRBJ1-2, with 7 positions matching TRBD1. CDR3 length: 15 amino acids. CDR1 is DFQATT and CDR2 is SNEGSKA in the germline V gene (reference sequence). Trimming at V came to 3 bases and at J to 5 bases, leaving 12 bases not matched to a gene. The CDR3 loop is CSARDTTGTQYGYTF. The DNA of the CDR3 is TGCAGTGCTAGGGATACGACAGGGACTCAATATGGCTACACCTTC.

This clonotype has only a few counts. The chain joins TRBV9 to TRBJ2-7; D call uncertain. V lost 6 bases to trimming and J lost 4 bases, with 17 bases between them. The CDR3 is 14 residues long. Germline CDR1 SGDLS, CDR2 YYNGEE. The CDR3 coding sequence is TGTGCCAGCACCCACGGAGAACCCGAGTACGAGCAGTACGTC. Its protein is CASTHGEPEYEQYV.

Comment on this clonotype: This CDR3 fails to terminate in the conserved phenylalanine or tryptophan, so it likely reflects a read error. The DNA is left out, because the CDR3 cannot be placed on it with certainty; the CDR3 is given as TCRdb lists it. The chain recombines TRBV30 with TRBJ2-2. Germline V lookup: CDR1 GTSNPN, CDR2 SVGIG (reference sequence). The CDR3 sequence runs 14 residues, both termini included. The CDR3 sequence: CAWRGQGYTGEPFV.

This clonotype was counted ten times or more. V usage is TRBV3-1 and J usage is TRBJ1-1, with 8 bases that match TRBD1. V shed 7 bases, J shed 6 bases, and the junction held 16 bases outside the gene matches. This CDR3 has 16 residues. Germline loops: CDR1 LGHDT, CDR2 YNNKEL (reference sequence). CDR3 sequence: CASTPPSGGGGSEAFF. Here the CDR3 DNA reads TGTGCCAGCACTCCCCCTTCAGGGGGCGGAGGGTCTGAAGCTTTCTTT.

This clonotype has a count of ten or more. The chain recombines TRBV28 with TRBJ2-3; 7 nucleotides agree with TRBD2. The CDR3 contains 14 residues. V lost 10 bases to trimming and J lost 2 bases; unmatched junction nucleotides: 9. CDR1 is MDHEN, CDR2 SYDVKM, per germline. The CDR3 bases are TGTGCCACTTCTAGCGGAGGCTTCACAGATACGCAGTATTTT. Translated, it gives CATSSGGFTDTQYF.

In the case of this clonotype: The junction departs from the called germline gene at one end, perhaps through a read error. The J gene is TRBJ1-3, the V gene TRBV20-1; the D gene is possibly TRBD1 (5 bases). This CDR3 comprises 14 residues. CDR1 is DFQATT, CDR2 SNEGSKA, per germline (reference sequence). CDR3 amino acids: CSARARDSGNTICF. DNA for the CDR3: TGCAGTGCTAGAGCCAGGGACTCTGGAAACACCATATGTTTT.

This clonotype was seen many times. V and J are TRBV27 and TRBJ2-3; TRBD1 matches 11 bases. CDR1 is MNHEY and CDR2 is SMNVEV in the germline V gene (reference sequence). V shed 5 bases, J shed 0 bases, and the junction held 7 bases outside the gene matches. The CDR3 runs 17 residues. The CDR3 sequence: CASSVPDRGRSTDTQYF. The CDR3 coding sequence is TGTGCCAGCAGTGTACCGGACAGGGGGCGAAGCACAGATACGCAGTATTTT.

This clonotype was detected only a few times. The chain has TRBV20-1 and TRBJ2-7, with D perhaps matching TRBD2 (5 bases). Germline V gene sequence: CDR1 DFQATT, CDR2 SNEGSKA (reference sequence). V was trimmed by 6 bases and J by 0 bases, leaving 15 bases between them. The CDR3 is 14 amino acids. CDR3 sequence (DNA): TGCAGTGCATCGAGACTACGAGACTCCTACGAGCAGTACTTC. It codes for CSASRLRDSYEQYF.

This clonotype was observed a handful of times. The J gene is TRBJ1-5, the V gene TRBV18, with D perhaps matching TRBD1 (5 bases). CDR3 length equals 15 residues. CDR1 is KGHSH and CDR2 is LQKENI in the germline V gene. V gave up 4 bases and J gave up 4 bases, with 14 bases separating them. Here the CDR3 reads CASSRDLNLNQPQHF. The DNA for the CDR3 is TGTGCCAGCTCACGGGACCTTAATCTAAATCAGCCCCAGCATTTT.

This clonotype came up many times. The chain carries TRBV2 and TRBJ2-1; D remains unclear. CDR1 SNHLY and CDR2 FYNNEI come from the germline V gene. There are 10 residues in the CDR3. V was clipped by 5 bases and J by 12 bases, with 8 bases between them. The CDR3 protein is CASSPTRQFF. The CDR3 DNA follows: TGTGCCAGCAGTCCGACCAGGCAGTTCTTC.